Listed below are T cell receptor beta chains from one sample, sequenced in a study of blood T cell repertoires in COVID-19. Libraries were prepared by immunoSEQ multiplex PCR; TCRdb keeps only in-frame clonotypes and omits some of them. The repertoire holds under 350,000 clones, with approximately 90% as singletons. The specimen was peripheral blood. Receptors were obtained from a man aged 40-49 years with acute or convalescent COVID-19. Each CDR3 is given with its conserved first and last residue. The D gene is left open where the match is weak. The size field is filled for only some rows; it gives once, few, many or a size class.

size: -; V: TRBV3-1/TRBV3-2; J: TRBJ2-3; D: -; CDR3: CASSTDRDSTDTQYF; DNA: TGTGCCAGCAGCACCGACCGGGATAGCACAGATACGCAGTATTTT
size: few; V: TRBV10-3; J: TRBJ1-2; D: -; CDR3: CAISEKGANYGYTF; DNA: TGTGCCATCAGTGAGAAAGGGGCTAACTATGGCTACACCTTC
size: -; V: TRBV6-5; J: TRBJ2-3; D: -; CDR3: CATADNTDTQYF; DNA: TGTGCCACGGCGGATAACACAGATACGCAGTATTTT
size: -; V: TRBV6-5; J: TRBJ2-2; D: -; CDR3: CASSSIGGPNTGELFF; DNA: TGTGCCAGCAGTTCTATTGGGGGCCCGAACACCGGGGAGCTGTTTTTT
size: few; V: TRBV5-8; J: TRBJ1-5; D: TRBD1; CDR3: CASSLRDRRHQPQHF; DNA: TGTGCCAGCAGCCTCCGGGACAGGCGACATCAGCCCCAGCATTTT
size: -; V: TRBV28; J: TRBJ1-2; D: -; CDR3: CASSFVRVSNYGYTF; DNA: TGTGCCAGCAGTTTTGTACGGGTATCAAACTATGGCTACACCTTC
size: -; V: TRBV28; J: TRBJ1-1; D: -; CDR3: CASRIRQGIMNTEAFF; DNA: TGTGCCAGCAGGATCCGCCAGGGGATCATGAACACTGAAGCTTTCTTT
size: -; V: TRBV7-8; J: TRBJ1-2; D: TRBD1; CDR3: CASSLSQPGQGARNYGYTF; DNA: TGTGCCAGCAGCTTGTCCCAGCCGGGACAGGGGGCTCGAAACTATGGCTACACCTTC
size: -; V: TRBV2; J: TRBJ2-7; D: TRBD1; CDR3: CASTKTGDEQYF; DNA: TGTGCCAGCACCAAGACAGGGGACGAGCAGTACTTC
size: -; V: TRBV11-2; J: TRBJ2-7; D: -; CDR3: CASSSLSPRGSATKQYF; DNA: TGTGCCAGCAGCTCATTATCCCCCCGGGGGAGTGCTACGAAGCAGTACTTC
size: -; V: TRBV11-2; J: TRBJ2-1; D: -; CDR3: CASSLSVYNEQFF; DNA: TGTGCCAGCAGCTTATCGGTCTACAATGAGCAGTTCTTC
size: -; V: TRBV20-1; J: TRBJ2-7; D: -; CDR3: CSASHDPAPGYEQYF; DNA: TGCAGTGCTAGTCACGACCCCGCACCAGGCTACGAGCAGTACTTC
size: few; V: TRBV3-1/TRBV3-2; J: TRBJ2-2; D: -; CDR3: CASSPLDTRELFF; DNA: TGTGCCAGCAGCCCCTTGGACACCCGGGAGCTGTTTTTT
size: -; V: TRBV3-1/TRBV3-2; J: TRBJ1-4; D: -; CDR3: CASSQGWGATNEKLFF; DNA: TGTGCCAGCAGCCAGGGTTGGGGCGCAACTAATGAAAAACTGTTTTTT
size: -; V: TRBV3-1/TRBV3-2; J: TRBJ2-1; D: -; CDR3: CASSQLYLAYNEQFF; DNA: TGTGCCAGCAGCCAGTTGTACTTGGCCTACAATGAGCAGTTCTTC
size: -; V: TRBV9; J: TRBJ1-1; D: TRBD1; CDR3: CASSADRVNTEAFF; DNA: TGTGCCAGCAGCGCGGACAGGGTAAACACTGAAGCTTTCTTT
size: -; V: TRBV5-1; J: TRBJ1-1; D: TRBD1; CDR3: CASSSTGGAQNTEAFF; DNA: TGCGCCAGCAGCTCCACAGGGGGCGCCCAGAACACTGAAGCTTTCTTT
size: -; V: TRBV2; J: TRBJ2-3; D: TRBD1; CDR3: CASSEPGQGTDTQYF; DNA: TGTGCCAGCAGTGAACCGGGACAGGGTACAGATACGCAGTATTTT
size: -; V: TRBV25-1; J: TRBJ1-1; D: -; CDR3: CASSDGEATVNTEAFF; DNA: TGTGCCAGCAGTGATGGTGAGGCGACAGTAAACACTGAAGCTTTCTTT
size: -; V: TRBV2; J: TRBJ1-1; D: -; CDR3: CASSVKGHSNTEAFF; DNA: TGTGCCAGCAGTGTAAAAGGACACTCGAACACTGAAGCTTTCTTT
size: -; V: TRBV4-1; J: TRBJ1-5; D: -; CDR3: CASSQDVQEYQPQHF; DNA: TGCGCCAGCAGCCAAGACGTACAGGAGTATCAGCCCCAGCATTTT
size: -; V: TRBV4-1; J: TRBJ2-1; D: -; CDR3: CASSQDLHNEQFF; DNA: TGCGCCAGCAGCCAAGATCTTCACAATGAGCAGTTCTTC
size: -; V: TRBV19; J: TRBJ2-7; D: -; CDR3: CASSISEAYEQYF; DNA: TGTGCCAGTAGTATTTCGGAGGCCTACGAGCAGTACTTC
size: -; V: TRBV5-1; J: TRBJ1-6; D: -; CDR3: CASSLSGISSYNSPLHF; DNA: TGCGCCAGCAGCTTATCGGGAATTAGCTCCTATAATTCACCCCTCCACTTT
size: -; V: TRBV18; J: TRBJ1-2; D: -; CDR3: CASSQAEGYGYTF; DNA: TGTGCCAGCTCACAGGCGGAGGGCTATGGCTACACCTTC
size: few; V: TRBV6-5; J: TRBJ1-2; D: -; CDR3: CASSSSRVGYTF; DNA: TGTGCCAGCAGTTCTTCCAGGGTTGGCTACACCTTC
size: -; V: TRBV11-2; J: TRBJ1-2; D: TRBD1; CDR3: CASSTTGAEAGYTF; DNA: TGTGCCAGCAGCACTACAGGGGCTGAGGCTGGCTACACCTTC
size: -; V: TRBV3-1/TRBV3-2; J: TRBJ1-1; D: TRBD1; CDR3: CASSPTGTGVNTEAFF; DNA: TGTGCCAGCAGCCCCACCGGGACAGGGGTAAACACTGAAGCTTTCTTT
size: -; V: TRBV7-3; J: TRBJ2-2; D: -; CDR3: CASSPPGSGGTGELFF; DNA: TGTGCCAGCAGCCCCCCGGGGTCGGGTGGGACCGGGGAGCTGTTTTTT
size: -; V: TRBV7-2; J: TRBJ1-1; D: -; CDR3: CASSLFGEATEAFF; DNA: TGTGCCAGCAGCTTATTTGGGGAGGCCACTGAAGCTTTCTTT
size: -; V: TRBV18; J: TRBJ2-2; D: -; CDR3: CASSRGLGVGELFF; DNA: TGTGCCAGCTCCAGAGGGCTAGGTGTCGGGGAGCTGTTTTTT
size: -; V: TRBV7-2; J: TRBJ2-7; D: -; CDR3: CASSLNGNAAGYEQYF; DNA: TGTGCCAGCAGCTTAAATGGTAACGCCGCGGGGTACGAGCAGTACTTC
size: -; V: TRBV6-6; J: TRBJ2-7; D: TRBD1; CDR3: CASSYSGQGEYEQYF; DNA: TGTGCCAGCAGTTACTCGGGGCAGGGGGAGTACGAGCAGTACTTC
size: -; V: TRBV29-1; J: TRBJ1-1; D: TRBD1; CDR3: CSFALMGTAEAFF; DNA: TGCAGCTTTGCATTAATGGGGACAGCTGAAGCTTTCTTT
size: -; V: TRBV5-1; J: TRBJ1-1; D: TRBD1; CDR3: CASSAGQGAEAFF; DNA: TGCGCCAGCAGCGCGGGACAGGGGGCTGAAGCTTTCTTT
size: -; V: TRBV24-1; J: TRBJ1-2; D: -; CDR3: CATSEQNYGYTF; DNA: TGTGCCACCAGTGAACAGAACTATGGCTACACCTTC
size: -; V: TRBV19; J: TRBJ2-7; D: TRBD1; CDR3: CASRKTGRTDEQYF; DNA: TGTGCCAGTAGGAAGACAGGGCGGACGGACGAGCAGTACTTC
size: -; V: TRBV13; J: TRBJ2-3; D: TRBD1; CDR3: CASSLGGQGDTQYF; DNA: TGTGCCAGCAGCTTAGGGGGACAGGGGGATACGCAGTATTTT
size: -; V: TRBV11-2; J: TRBJ2-1; D: -; CDR3: CASSLGGVTEQFF; DNA: TGTGCCAGCAGCTTAGGAGGAGTCACTGAGCAGTTCTTC
size: -; V: TRBV6-5; J: TRBJ1-1; D: -; CDR3: CASSKQNTEAFF; DNA: TGTGCCAGCAGTAAACAGAACACTGAAGCTTTCTTT
size: -; V: TRBV2; J: TRBJ2-1; D: TRBD1; CDR3: CASSGDRNNLF; DNA: TGTGCCAGCAGTGGGGACAGGAATAATCTCTTC
size: -; V: TRBV7-6; J: TRBJ1-2; D: TRBD1; CDR3: CASSLGTGEAYGYTF; DNA: TGTGCCAGCAGCTTAGGGACAGGGGAGGCCTATGGCTACACCTTC
size: -; V: TRBV5-4; J: TRBJ2-7; D: TRBD2; CDR3: CASSLASGGYYEQYF; DNA: TGTGCCAGCAGCTTGGCTAGCGGGGGGTACTACGAGCAGTACTTC
size: -; V: TRBV5-1; J: TRBJ1-1; D: -; CDR3: CASSLTGPHNTEAFF; DNA: TGCGCCAGCAGCTTAACAGGGCCACACAACACTGAAGCTTTCTTT
size: -; V: TRBV5-1; J: TRBJ1-2; D: -; CDR3: CASSLEAGPYGYTF; DNA: TGCGCCAGCAGCTTGGAGGCAGGGCCCTATGGCTACACCTTC
size: -; V: TRBV30; J: TRBJ1-1; D: -; CDR3: CAWSETGRMNTEAFF; DNA: TGTGCCTGGAGTGAAACAGGGCGGATGAACACTGAAGCTTTCTTT
size: -; V: TRBV6-5; J: TRBJ1-1; D: -; CDR3: CASSHRVNTEAFF; DNA: TGTGCCAGCAGTCACAGGGTGAACACTGAAGCTTTCTTT
size: -; V: TRBV24-1; J: TRBJ2-7; D: TRBD1; CDR3: CATSDPRTGDHEQYF; DNA: TGTGCCACCAGTGACCCCCGGACAGGGGATCACGAGCAGTACTTC